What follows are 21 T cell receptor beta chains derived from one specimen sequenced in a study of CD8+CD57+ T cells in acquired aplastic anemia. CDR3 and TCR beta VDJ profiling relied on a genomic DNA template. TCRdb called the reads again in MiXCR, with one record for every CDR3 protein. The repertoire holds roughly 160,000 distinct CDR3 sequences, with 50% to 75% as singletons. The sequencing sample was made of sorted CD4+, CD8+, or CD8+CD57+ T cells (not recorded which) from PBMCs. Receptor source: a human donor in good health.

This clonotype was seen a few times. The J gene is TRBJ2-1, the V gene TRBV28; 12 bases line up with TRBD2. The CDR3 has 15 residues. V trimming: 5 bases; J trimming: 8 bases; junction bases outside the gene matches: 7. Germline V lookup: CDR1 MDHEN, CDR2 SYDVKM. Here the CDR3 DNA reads TGTGCCAGCAGTCGGAGACTAGCGGGAGTCTATGAGCAGTTCTTC. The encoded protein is CASSRRLAGVYEQFF.

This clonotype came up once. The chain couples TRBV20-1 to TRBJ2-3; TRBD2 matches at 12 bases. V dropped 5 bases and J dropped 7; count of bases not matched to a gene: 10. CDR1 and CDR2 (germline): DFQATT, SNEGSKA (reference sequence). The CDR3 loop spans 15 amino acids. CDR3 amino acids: CSAPSLAGGGNTQYF. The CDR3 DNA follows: TGCAGTGCTCCCTCACTAGCGGGAGGTGGAAATACGCAGTATTTT.

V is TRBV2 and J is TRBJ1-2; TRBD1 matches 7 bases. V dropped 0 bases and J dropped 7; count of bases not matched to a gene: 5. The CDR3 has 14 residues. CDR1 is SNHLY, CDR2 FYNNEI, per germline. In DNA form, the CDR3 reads TGTGCCAGCAGTGAAGCCGGGACAGAGATTGGCTACACCTTC. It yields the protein CASSEAGTEIGYTF.

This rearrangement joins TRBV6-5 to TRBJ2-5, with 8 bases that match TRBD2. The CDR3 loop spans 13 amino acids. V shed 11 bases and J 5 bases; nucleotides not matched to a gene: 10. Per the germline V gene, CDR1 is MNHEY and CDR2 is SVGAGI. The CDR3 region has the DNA TGTGCCGCACAAGCGGGAGTGGGGGAGACCCAGTACTTC. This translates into CAAQAGVGETQYF.

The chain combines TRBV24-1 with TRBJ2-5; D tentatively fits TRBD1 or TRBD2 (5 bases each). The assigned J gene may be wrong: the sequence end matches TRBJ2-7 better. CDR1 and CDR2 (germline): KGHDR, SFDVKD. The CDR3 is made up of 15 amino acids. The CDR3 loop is CATSDTRDGAYEQYF. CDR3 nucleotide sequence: TGTGCCACCAGTGATACTCGGGACGGAGCCTACGAGCAGTACTTC.

CDR3 nucleotides: TGTGCCAGCAGTGAAGCTGTGCCTAATGAGCAGTTCTTC. Translated: CASSEAVPNEQFF. The V and J genes are TRBV2 and TRBJ2-1; D unclear. The V gene lost 0 bases and the J gene lost 7 bases, with 7 bases spanning the gap. This CDR3 contains 13 residues. Germline-derived CDR1 and CDR2 are SNHLY and FYNNEI.

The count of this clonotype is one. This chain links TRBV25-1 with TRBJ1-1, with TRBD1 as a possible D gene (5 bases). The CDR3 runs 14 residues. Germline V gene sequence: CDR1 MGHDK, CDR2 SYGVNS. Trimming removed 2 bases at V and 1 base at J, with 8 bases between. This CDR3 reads CASSEQGTNTEAFF. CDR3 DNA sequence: TGTGCCAGCAGTGAACAGGGAACGAACACTGAAGCTTTCTTT.

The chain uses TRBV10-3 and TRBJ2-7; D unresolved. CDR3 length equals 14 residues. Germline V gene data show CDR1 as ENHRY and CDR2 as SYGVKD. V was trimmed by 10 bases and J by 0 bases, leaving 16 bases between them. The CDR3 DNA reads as TGTGCCACCCTCGCAGCGCTAGGCTCCTACGAGCAGTACTTC. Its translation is CATLAALGSYEQYF.

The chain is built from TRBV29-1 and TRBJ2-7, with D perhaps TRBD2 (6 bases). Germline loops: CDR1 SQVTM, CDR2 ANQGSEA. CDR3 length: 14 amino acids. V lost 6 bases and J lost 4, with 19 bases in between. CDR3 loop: CSVMWLARPYEQYF. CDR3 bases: TGCAGCGTAATGTGGCTAGCGAGGCCGTACGAGCAGTACTTC.

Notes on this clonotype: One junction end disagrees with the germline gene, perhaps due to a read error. CDR3 region: CASSYPPDSASF. The CDR3 coding sequence is TGTGCCAGCAGTTACCCCCCAGACTCGGCATCCTTC. The genes are TRBV6-2 or TRBV6-3 and TRBJ2-7; no definite D call. The V gene's germline CDR1 is MNHEY and CDR2 SVGEGT. This CDR3 spans 12 amino acids.

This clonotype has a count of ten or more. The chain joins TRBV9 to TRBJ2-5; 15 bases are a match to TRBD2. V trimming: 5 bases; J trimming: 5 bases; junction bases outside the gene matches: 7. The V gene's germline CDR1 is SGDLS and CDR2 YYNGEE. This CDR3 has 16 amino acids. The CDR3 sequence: CASSTGTSGRSETQYF. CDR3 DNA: TGTGCCAGCAGTACCGGGACTAGCGGGAGGTCGGAGACCCAGTACTTC.

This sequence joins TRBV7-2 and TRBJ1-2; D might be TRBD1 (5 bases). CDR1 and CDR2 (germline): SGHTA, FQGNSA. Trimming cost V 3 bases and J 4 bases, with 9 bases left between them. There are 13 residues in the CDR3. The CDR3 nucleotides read TGTGCCAGCAGCTTGACAGTCTTCTATGGCTACACCTTC. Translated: CASSLTVFYGYTF.

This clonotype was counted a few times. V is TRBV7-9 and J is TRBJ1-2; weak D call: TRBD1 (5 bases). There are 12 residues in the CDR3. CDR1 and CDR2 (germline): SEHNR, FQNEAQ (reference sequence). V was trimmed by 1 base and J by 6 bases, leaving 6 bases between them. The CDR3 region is CASSLVGDGYTF. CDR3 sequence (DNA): TGTGCCAGCAGCTTAGTAGGGGATGGCTACACCTTC.

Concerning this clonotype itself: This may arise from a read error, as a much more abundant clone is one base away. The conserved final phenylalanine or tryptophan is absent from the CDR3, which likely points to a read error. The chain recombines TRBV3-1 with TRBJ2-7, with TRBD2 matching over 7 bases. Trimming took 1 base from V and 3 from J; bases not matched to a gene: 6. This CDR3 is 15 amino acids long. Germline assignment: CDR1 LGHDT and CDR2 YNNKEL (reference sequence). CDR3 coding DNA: TGTGCCAGCAGCCAAGTGGCGGGAGAGGGCTACGAGCAGTACTTA. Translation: CASSQVAGEGYEQYL.

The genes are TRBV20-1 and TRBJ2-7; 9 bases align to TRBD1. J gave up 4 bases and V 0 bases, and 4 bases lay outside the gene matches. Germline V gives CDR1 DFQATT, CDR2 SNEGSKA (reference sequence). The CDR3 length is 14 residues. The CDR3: CSARDRQGGYEQYF. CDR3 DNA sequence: TGCAGTGCTAGAGACCGACAGGGGGGATACGAGCAGTACTTC.

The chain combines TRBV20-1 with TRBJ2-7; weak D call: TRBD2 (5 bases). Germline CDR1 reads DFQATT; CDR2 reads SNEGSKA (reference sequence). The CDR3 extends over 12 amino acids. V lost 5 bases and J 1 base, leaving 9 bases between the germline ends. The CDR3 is CSAELASYEQYF. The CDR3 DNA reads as TGCAGTGCTGAGCTAGCTTCCTACGAGCAGTACTTC.

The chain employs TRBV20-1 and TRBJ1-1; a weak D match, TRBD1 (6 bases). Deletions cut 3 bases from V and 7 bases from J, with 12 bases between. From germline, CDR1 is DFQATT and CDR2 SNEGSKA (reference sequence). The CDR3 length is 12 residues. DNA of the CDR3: TGCAGTGCTAGTCGGGGGGCGGGTGAAGCTTTCTTT. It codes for CSASRGAGEAFF.

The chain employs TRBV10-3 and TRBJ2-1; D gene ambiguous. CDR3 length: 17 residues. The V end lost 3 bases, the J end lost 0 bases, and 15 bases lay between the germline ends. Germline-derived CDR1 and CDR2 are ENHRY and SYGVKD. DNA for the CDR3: TGTGCCATCAGTGACGAGCAGCGTAGCAGCTCCTACAATGAGCAGTTCTTC. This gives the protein CAISDEQRSSSYNEQFF.

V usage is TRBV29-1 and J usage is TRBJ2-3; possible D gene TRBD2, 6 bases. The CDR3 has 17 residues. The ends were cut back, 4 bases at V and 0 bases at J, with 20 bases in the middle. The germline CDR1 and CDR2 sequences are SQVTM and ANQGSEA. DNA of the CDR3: TGCAGCGTTGGATCCAGGTCGACTAGTGCTAGCACAGATACGCAGTATTTT. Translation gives CSVGSRSTSASTDTQYF.

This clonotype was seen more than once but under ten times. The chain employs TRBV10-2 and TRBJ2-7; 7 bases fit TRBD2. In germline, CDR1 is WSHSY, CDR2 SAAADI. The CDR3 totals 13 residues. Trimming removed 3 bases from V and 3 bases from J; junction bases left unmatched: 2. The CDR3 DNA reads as TGCGCCAGCAGTGAAGGCGGGAGCTACGAGCAGTACTTC. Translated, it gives CASSEGGSYEQYF.

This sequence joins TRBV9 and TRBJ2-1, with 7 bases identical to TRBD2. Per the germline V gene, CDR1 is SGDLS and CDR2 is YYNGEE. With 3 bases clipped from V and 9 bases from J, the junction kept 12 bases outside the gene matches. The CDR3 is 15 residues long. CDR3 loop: CASSAGGSVWGEQFF. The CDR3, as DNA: TGTGCCAGCAGCGCAGGCGGGAGTGTGTGGGGTGAGCAGTTCTTC.